Listed below are T cell receptor beta chains from one sample, sequenced in a study of blood T cells in healthy people across ages. TCRdb processed the 5' RACE reads anew with MiXCR; each CDR3 protein has one entry. The sample has about 730,000 distinct CDR3 sequences, 43% seen once. Sequenced: blood. Receptor source: a woman in her sixties or seventies in good health. Each CDR3 is given with its conserved first and last residue. D genes are given only for firm matches. Size is omitted from some rows. Given values are once, few, many or a class for expanded clones.

v_gene: TRBV20-1
d_gene: TRBD1
j_gene: TRBJ1-2
abundance: few
CDR3aa: CSAHLGTGTYGYTF

v_gene: TRBV15
d_gene: .
j_gene: TRBJ2-3
abundance: .
CDR3aa: CATSKDDGYHSTDTQYF

v_gene: TRBV4-1
d_gene: TRBD1
j_gene: TRBJ1-1
abundance: .
CDR3aa: CASSLDDRVATEAFF

v_gene: TRBV7-3
d_gene: .
j_gene: TRBJ2-3
abundance: few
CDR3aa: CASSTSPSTDTQYF

v_gene: TRBV28
d_gene: .
j_gene: TRBJ2-1
abundance: .
CDR3aa: CASSSTGLVGEQFF

v_gene: TRBV20-1
d_gene: TRBD1
j_gene: TRBJ2-1
abundance: .
CDR3aa: CSARRLQGPQFF

v_gene: TRBV6-4
d_gene: TRBD2
j_gene: TRBJ2-1
abundance: few
CDR3aa: CASSDGGGSSYNEQFF

v_gene: TRBV3-1
d_gene: .
j_gene: TRBJ2-1
abundance: few
CDR3aa: CASSSSPGRGIYNEQFF

v_gene: TRBV6-2/TRBV6-3
d_gene: TRBD2
j_gene: TRBJ2-4
abundance: .
CDR3aa: CASSSLAGENIQYF

v_gene: TRBV29-1
d_gene: TRBD2
j_gene: TRBJ2-1
abundance: many
CDR3aa: CSVEDPSAGGLFRYNEQFF

v_gene: TRBV3-1
d_gene: .
j_gene: TRBJ1-1
abundance: .
CDR3aa: CASSQLGTEAFF

v_gene: TRBV12-3/TRBV12-4
d_gene: .
j_gene: TRBJ1-6
abundance: .
CDR3aa: CASSFGLQGSSPLHF

v_gene: TRBV6-2/TRBV6-3
d_gene: TRBD2
j_gene: TRBJ2-1
abundance: few
CDR3aa: CASRSTSGSPYNEQFF

v_gene: TRBV29-1
d_gene: .
j_gene: TRBJ1-4
abundance: many
CDR3aa: CSAGPPGATNEKLFF

v_gene: TRBV20-1
d_gene: TRBD1
j_gene: TRBJ1-2
abundance: once
CDR3aa: CSAGDSFYGYTF

v_gene: TRBV6-2/TRBV6-3
d_gene: TRBD2
j_gene: TRBJ2-5
abundance: .
CDR3aa: CASSYASSGVSPETQYF

v_gene: TRBV4-1
d_gene: .
j_gene: TRBJ1-5
abundance: .
CDR3aa: CASSQDWGRARPQHF

v_gene: TRBV6-5
d_gene: .
j_gene: TRBJ1-2
abundance: .
CDR3aa: CASSYTQDYDYTF

v_gene: TRBV29-1
d_gene: .
j_gene: TRBJ1-1
abundance: .
CDR3aa: CSVVQSGGNTEAFF

v_gene: TRBV5-6
d_gene: .
j_gene: TRBJ2-5
abundance: .
CDR3aa: CASSAVGGRQETQYF

v_gene: TRBV24-1
d_gene: TRBD2
j_gene: TRBJ2-1
abundance: .
CDR3aa: CATSQGGRDRNEQFF

v_gene: TRBV3-1
d_gene: TRBD2
j_gene: TRBJ2-1
abundance: .
CDR3aa: CASSHGSGGEQFF

v_gene: TRBV10-2
d_gene: .
j_gene: TRBJ2-5
abundance: .
CDR3aa: CASSESGGVGEQYF

v_gene: TRBV9
d_gene: TRBD2
j_gene: TRBJ2-3
abundance: once
CDR3aa: CACSPRTSGATDTQYF

v_gene: TRBV5-1
d_gene: TRBD1
j_gene: TRBJ1-6
abundance: .
CDR3aa: CASSLDRGSSYNSPLHF

v_gene: TRBV5-1
d_gene: TRBD2
j_gene: TRBJ2-1
abundance: .
CDR3aa: CASRIAGDSYNEQFF

v_gene: TRBV5-1
d_gene: TRBD1
j_gene: TRBJ2-1
abundance: .
CDR3aa: CASGKAPGQGPNEQFF

v_gene: TRBV6-5
d_gene: .
j_gene: TRBJ1-6
abundance: .
CDR3aa: CASSTGSGSPPHF

v_gene: TRBV18
d_gene: TRBD2
j_gene: TRBJ2-5
abundance: .
CDR3aa: CASSFHSGAGETQYF

v_gene: TRBV18
d_gene: .
j_gene: TRBJ2-7
abundance: few
CDR3aa: CASSGMTVSSYEQYF

v_gene: TRBV4-3
d_gene: TRBD1
j_gene: TRBJ1-2
abundance: few
CDR3aa: CASSQGTGINYGYTF

v_gene: TRBV3-1
d_gene: .
j_gene: TRBJ1-2
abundance: .
CDR3aa: CASSQDNRFEDGYTF

v_gene: TRBV7-2
d_gene: .
j_gene: TRBJ2-7
abundance: few
CDR3aa: CASSIGAEQYF

v_gene: TRBV6-2/TRBV6-3
d_gene: .
j_gene: TRBJ2-1
abundance: .
CDR3aa: CASSDSGSNEQFF

v_gene: TRBV6-1
d_gene: .
j_gene: TRBJ2-5
abundance: .
CDR3aa: CASRETHRVGETQYF

v_gene: TRBV20-1
d_gene: .
j_gene: TRBJ2-7
abundance: .
CDR3aa: CSAKPPASSYEQYF

v_gene: TRBV27
d_gene: TRBD2
j_gene: TRBJ2-1
abundance: many
CDR3aa: CASSLRTSGDEQFF

v_gene: TRBV11-3
d_gene: .
j_gene: TRBJ2-5
abundance: once
CDR3aa: CASSYSGKLQETQYF

v_gene: TRBV5-1
d_gene: .
j_gene: TRBJ2-3
abundance: once
CDR3aa: CASSPEGGGTDTQYF

v_gene: TRBV5-1
d_gene: TRBD2
j_gene: TRBJ2-1
abundance: few
CDR3aa: CASSLAASGEINEQFF

v_gene: TRBV12-3/TRBV12-4
d_gene: .
j_gene: TRBJ1-1
abundance: few
CDR3aa: CASSFPGPMNTEAFF

v_gene: TRBV29-1
d_gene: .
j_gene: TRBJ1-1
abundance: .
CDR3aa: CSVAGGRIEAFF

v_gene: TRBV4-1
d_gene: .
j_gene: TRBJ2-7
abundance: .
CDR3aa: CASSQPEQTYEQYF

v_gene: TRBV11-2
d_gene: TRBD2
j_gene: TRBJ2-7
abundance: few
CDR3aa: CASRLREPYLAGGPISYEQYF

v_gene: TRBV28
d_gene: TRBD1
j_gene: TRBJ1-2
abundance: few
CDR3aa: CASSPPTGEPFGYTF

v_gene: TRBV7-3
d_gene: TRBD2
j_gene: TRBJ2-3
abundance: few
CDR3aa: CASSLGGGETDTQYF

v_gene: TRBV2
d_gene: TRBD2
j_gene: TRBJ2-1
abundance: .
CDR3aa: CASSERPGGFYNEQFF

v_gene: TRBV5-5
d_gene: TRBD1
j_gene: TRBJ2-7
abundance: .
CDR3aa: CASSWDRSAYEQYF

v_gene: TRBV2
d_gene: .
j_gene: TRBJ1-1
abundance: .
CDR3aa: CASSEVQMNTEAFF

v_gene: TRBV18
d_gene: .
j_gene: TRBJ2-7
abundance: .
CDR3aa: CASSPVRANEQYF

v_gene: TRBV29-1
d_gene: TRBD2
j_gene: TRBJ2-1
abundance: .
CDR3aa: CSVEEAGGSEQFF

v_gene: TRBV5-1
d_gene: TRBD2
j_gene: TRBJ2-3
abundance: .
CDR3aa: CASSPRTSVGTDTQYF